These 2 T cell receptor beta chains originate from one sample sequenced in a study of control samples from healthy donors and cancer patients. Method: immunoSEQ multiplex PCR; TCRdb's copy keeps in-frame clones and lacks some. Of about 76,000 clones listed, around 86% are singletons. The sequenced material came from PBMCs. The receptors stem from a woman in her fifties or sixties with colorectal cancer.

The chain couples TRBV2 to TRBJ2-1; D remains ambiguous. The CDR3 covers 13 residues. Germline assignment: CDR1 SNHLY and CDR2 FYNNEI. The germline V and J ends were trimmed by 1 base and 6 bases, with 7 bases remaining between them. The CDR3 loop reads CASSEGSLNEQFF. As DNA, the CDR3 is TGTGCCAGCAGTGAAGGCAGTCTCAATGAGCAGTTCTTC. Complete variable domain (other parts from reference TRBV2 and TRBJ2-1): EPEVTQTPSHQVTQMGQEVILRCVPISNHLYFYWYRQILGQKVEFLVSFYNNEISEKSEIFDDQFSVERPDGSNFTLKIRSTKLEDSAMYFCASSEGSLNEQFFGPGTRLTVL.

This chain's CDR3 is CASSFGVPPLHF. The CDR3 nucleotides are TGTGCCAGCAGTTTTGGGGTTCCACCCCTCCACTTT. V is TRBV27 and J is TRBJ1-6; D gene uncertain. V lost 3 bases and J lost 11, with 8 bases in between. The germline CDR1 and CDR2 sequences are MNHEY and SMNVEV (reference sequence). This CDR3 contains 12 residues.